This T cell receptor beta chain was documented in a study of beta chain features in type 1 diabetes. Findings and caveats of the study: Moderate yet significant TCRB CDR3 shortening was seen in Type 1 diabetes patients in all four CD4+ subsets.

Note on this clone: Its antigen is as yet unknown. Other DNA sequences from this sample encode an identical CDR3 as well.

This CDR3 is built from 12 residues. Between the trimmed V and J ends, which lost 0 bases and 3 bases, there was a span of 3 bases. CDR1 SGHRS and CDR2 YFSETQ come from the germline V gene. Reverse transcription of all isolated RNA meant that expressed TCRB transcripts were sequenced. TCRdb keeps only in-frame clones here, not all; method: immunoSEQ multiplex PCR. The table has more than 95,000 clones, under 30% seen once; the top ten hold roughly 0.58%. Sequencing used central memory CD4+ T cells from blood. The chain links TRBV5-1 to TRBJ2-5; D gene uncertain. The sequence was collected from a woman under 30 with type 1 diabetes. CDR3 in amino acids: CASSLAEETQYF. CDR3 DNA sequence: TGCGCCAGCAGCTTGGCAGAAGAGACCCAGTACTTC.